Each of the 3 T cell receptor beta chains below was sequenced from the same sample in a study of T cell responses to AZD1222 COVID-19 vaccine. The method was immunoSEQ multiplex PCR; TCRdb's version includes in-frame clones alone and lacks a portion of them. The sample carries about 180,000 clones, 80% to 95% recorded once. Sequenced here: peripheral blood, sampled 28 days after the second AZD1222 dose. Every receptor here comes from an adult who received the AZD1222 COVID-19 vaccine.

The chain combines TRBV13 with TRBJ2-7, with TRBD2 as a possible D gene (7 bases). V lost 5 bases to trimming and J lost 5 bases, with 22 bases between them. This CDR3 has 16 residues. Germline CDR1 and CDR2: PRHDT and FYEKMQ (reference sequence). CDR3 sequence: CASSSQLRGAVHEQYF. In nucleotides, the CDR3 is TGTGCCAGCAGCAGTCAACTTCGGGGGGCGGTTCACGAGCAGTACTTC.

The chain links TRBV15 to TRBJ1-1; D ambiguous. Trimming stripped 0 bases from V and 6 bases from J, with 5 bases between. This CDR3 region has 12 residues. In germline, CDR1 is LNHNV, CDR2 YYDKDF (reference sequence). The CDR3 sequence: CATSRDWSEAFF. DNA for the CDR3: TGTGCCACCAGCAGAGACTGGTCTGAAGCTTTCTTT.

The rearrangement joins TRBV5-1 to TRBJ2-7, with D possibly called TRBD1 or TRBD2 (5 bases each). The CDR3 covers 15 residues. With 0 bases removed from V and 6 bases from J, the gap between germline ends came to 16 bases. Germline CDR1 reads SGHRS; CDR2 reads YFSETQ. The CDR3 bases are TGCGCCAGCAGCTTGGACGGGGACCCCCAAACCGAGCAGTACTTC. It specifies CASSLDGDPQTEQYF.